The source of this T cell receptor beta chain is a study of T cells in Graves' hyperthyroidism and ophthalmopathy. This clonotype was seen ten or more times. RNA transcripts gave rise to amplified TCR beta CDR3 regions. The HTBI primer set served for first-round RT-PCR of the TCR CDR3. A single record per CDR3 protein comes from TCRdb applying MiXCR to the multiplex PCR reads. This repertoire shows roughly 750,000 distinct CDR3 sequences, around 15% found once; its top ten account for over 7.5%. The authors deemed Graves' hyperthyroidism stable absent ophthalmopathy progression within 18 months. Together with thyroid ultrasound, orbital computed tomography, serum thyroxine and TRAb, clinical symptoms were used for diagnoses. The PBMCs were taken from 10 ml of fresh peripheral blood. Sequenced sample: blood. The TCR comes from a man younger than 35 with Graves' hyperthyroidism.

The CDR3 here is CAGQVNTEAFF. CDR3 in DNA: TGTGCCGGACAGGTGAACACTGAAGCTTTCTTT. V and J are TRBV2 and TRBJ1-1, with 7 positions matching TRBD1. In germline, CDR1 is SNHLY, CDR2 FYNNEI. Trimming at V came to 11 bases and at J to 0 bases, leaving 0 bases not matched to a gene. The CDR3 contains 11 residues.